The sequence of this TCR beta chain was determined in a study of control samples from healthy donors and cancer patients. The V end was cut by 6 bases, the J end by 3 bases, with 14 bases between. The CDR3 consists of 14 residues. Germline CDR1 LGHDT, CDR2 YNNKEL (reference sequence). Data came from immunoSEQ multiplex PCR; TCRdb stores just in-frame clones and leaves some out. Among around 70,000 clones listed, approximately 94% were seen once. The chain links TRBV3-1 (or the pseudogene TRBV3-2) to TRBJ2-5, with a possible D match to TRBD1 (5 bases). The source material was blood. The TCR sequence derives from a woman in her thirties in good health. The CDR3 nucleotides read TGTGCCAGCAGAAAGACAGACACAAAAGAGACCCAGTACTTC. This gives the protein CASRKTDTKETQYF.